The 10 T cell receptor beta chains listed next were all sequenced from one sample in a study of metastatic and nonmetastatic thyroid tumors. Patients underwent thyroid surgery, and none had received any treatment before it. TCRdb re-called the PCR reads with MiXCR. Counted here are 15,000 or so clones, 20% to 30% occurring once; the ten biggest clones make up roughly 12%. The material sequenced was tumor tissue. The receptors originated from a female donor with papillary thyroid cancer or a benign thyroid nodule (not recorded which). Some clones in this sample may be carry-over from other donors' samples.

This clone was seen many times. The rearrangement joins TRBV15 to TRBJ2-5; no definite D call. Germline V lookup: CDR1 LNHNV, CDR2 YYDKDF (reference sequence). Trimming shortened V by 0 bases and J by 2 bases, and 10 bases separated the two germline ends. This CDR3 region has 15 residues. The CDR3 spells CATSRDPGPQETQYF. For the CDR3, the DNA is TGTGCCACCAGCAGAGATCCGGGCCCTCAAGAGACCCAGTACTTC.

The chain is built from TRBV4-2 and TRBJ2-7; 11 bases match TRBD2. The CDR3 has 16 residues. Germline V lookup: CDR1 LGHNA, CDR2 YNFKEQ. Trimming removed 0 bases from V and 0 bases from J; junction bases left unmatched: 1. CDR3 sequence reads: CASSQEGLADSYEQYF. For the CDR3, the DNA is TGTGCCAGCAGCCAAGAGGGACTAGCGGACTCCTACGAGCAGTACTTC.

Remarks on this clone: At one boundary the junction diverges from the germline segment, which might be a read error. The chain links TRBV19 to TRBJ2-1, with 12 bases fitting TRBD2. CDR3 size: 15 residues. Germline CDR1 and CDR2: LNHDA and SQIVND (reference sequence). The CDR3 DNA is TGTGCCAGTAGTAGACTAGCGGGAGTAGACAATGAGCATTTCTTC. This gives the protein CASSRLAGVDNEHFF.

The sample holds a few counts of this clone. The rearrangement links TRBV6-5 to TRBJ2-5; D is possibly TRBD1 or TRBD2 (5 bases each). The CDR3 is 14 amino acids. With 4 bases removed from V and 1 base from J, the gap between germline ends came to 10 bases. CDR1 and CDR2 (germline): MNHEY, SVGAGI. This chain's CDR3 is CASSSRDGQETQYF. In DNA form, the CDR3 reads TGTGCCAGCAGTTCACGGGACGGCCAAGAGACCCAGTACTTC.

In its sample, this clone ranks as medium-sized. The gene calls are TRBV18 and TRBJ2-7; 7 nucleotides match TRBD2. Germline values: CDR1 KGHSH, CDR2 LQKENI. The CDR3 runs to 13 residues. J was trimmed by 2 bases and V by 6 bases; bases with no gene match: 4. CDR3 nucleotides: TGTGCCAGCTCGGGCCGGGGGGCCTACGAGCAGTACTTC. Translation: CASSGRGAYEQYF.

This clone showed up just a few times. Sequence at one end of the junction differs from germline and may be a read error. This chain connects TRBV5-5 to TRBJ2-7, with 7 positions matching TRBD1. This CDR3 has 13 amino acids. The V gene's germline CDR1 is SGHKS and CDR2 YYEKEE (reference sequence). This CDR3 reads CSSSPGTAYDQYF. CDR3 DNA sequence: TGTTCCAGCAGTCCCGGGACAGCTTACGATCAGTACTTC.

This clone was counted at least ten times. The chain employs TRBV10-3 and TRBJ2-7, with 8 bases that match TRBD1. Losses at the gene ends were 3 bases for V and 2 bases for J; bases not matched to a gene: 6. The germline V gene encodes CDR1 ENHRY and CDR2 SYGVKD. CDR3 length: 15 amino acids. The CDR3 sequence: CAISEKDREAYEQYF. In DNA, the CDR3 is TGTGCCATCAGTGAAAAGGACAGGGAGGCCTACGAGCAGTACTTC.

The chain links TRBV30 to TRBJ2-7; D is possibly TRBD1 or TRBD2 (5 bases each). The CDR3 sequence is 15 residues long. V gave up 3 bases and J gave up 2 bases, with 17 bases separating them. Germline V gene lookup returns CDR1 GTSNPN and CDR2 SVGIG (reference sequence). The CDR3 sequence: CAWSKGPGPAYEQYF. In DNA form, the CDR3 reads TGTGCCTGGAGCAAGGGACCGGGCCCAGCCTACGAGCAGTACTTC.

In this sample, this clone turned up a few times. The chain recombines TRBV6-1 with TRBJ2-7, with D uncertain. Germline CDR1 is MNHNS and CDR2 is SASEGT. With 6 bases removed from V and 2 bases from J, the gap between germline ends came to 11 bases. The CDR3 runs to 13 residues. CDR3 amino acids: CASRNSGPYEQYF. The CDR3 coding sequence is TGTGCCAGCAGAAACAGTGGGCCCTACGAGCAGTACTTC.

This clone came up many times. The chain is built from TRBV2 and TRBJ2-1, with no clear D. The CDR3 is 13 amino acids. Germline V lookup: CDR1 SNHLY, CDR2 FYNNEI. V was shortened by 7 bases and J by 1 base, with 8 bases between the two germline ends. CDR3 residues: CASKVESYNEQFF. The CDR3 DNA reads TGTGCCAGCAAAGTGGAGTCCTACAATGAGCAGTTCTTC.